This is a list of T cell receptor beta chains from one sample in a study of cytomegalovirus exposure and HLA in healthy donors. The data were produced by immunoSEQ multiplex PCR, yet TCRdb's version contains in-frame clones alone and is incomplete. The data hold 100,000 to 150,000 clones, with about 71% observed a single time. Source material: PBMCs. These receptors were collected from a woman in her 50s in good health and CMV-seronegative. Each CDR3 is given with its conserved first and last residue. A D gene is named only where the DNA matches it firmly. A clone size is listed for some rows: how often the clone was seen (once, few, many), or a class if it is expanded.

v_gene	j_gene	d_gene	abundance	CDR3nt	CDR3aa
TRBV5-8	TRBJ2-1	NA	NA	TGTGCCAGCAGCTTCTTATCCCAACTCTTCTACAATGAGCAGTTCTTC	CASSFLSQLFYNEQFF
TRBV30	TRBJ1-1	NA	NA	TGTGCCTGGAGTGCCTTGAACACTGAAGCTTTCTTT	CAWSALNTEAFF
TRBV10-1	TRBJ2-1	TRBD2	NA	TGCGCCAGCAGTGAGGGGAGCGGGATCGGCTACAATGAGCAGTTCTTC	CASSEGSGIGYNEQFF
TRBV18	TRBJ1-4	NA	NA	TGTGCCAGCTCACGAACGGTAGCAACTAATGAAAAACTGTTTTTT	CASSRTVATNEKLFF
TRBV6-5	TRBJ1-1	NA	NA	TGTGCCAGCAGTTACTCAGGGGGAAACACTGAAGCTTTCTTT	CASSYSGGNTEAFF
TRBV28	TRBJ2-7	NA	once	TGTGCCAGCAGTTTAAACAGGGGGGGCGGCGAGCAGTACTTC	CASSLNRGGGEQYF
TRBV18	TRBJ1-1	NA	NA	TGTGCCAGCTCACCCCCGGGGACTCCTCGGGGCACTGAAGCTTTCTTT	CASSPPGTPRGTEAFF
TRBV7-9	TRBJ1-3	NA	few	TGTGCCAGCAGCTACGACTCCGGCACCATATATTTT	CASSYDSGTIYF
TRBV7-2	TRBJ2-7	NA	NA	TGTGCCAGCAGCTCCGGACTCTTGCAGTACTTC	CASSSGLLQYF
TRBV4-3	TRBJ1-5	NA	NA	TGCGCCAGCAGCCAAGGAGGAGGGGCCCGTAATCAGCCCCAGCATTTT	CASSQGGGARNQPQHF
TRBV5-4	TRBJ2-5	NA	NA	TGTGCCAGCAGCTCGGACAGATTGGAGACCCAGTACTTC	CASSSDRLETQYF
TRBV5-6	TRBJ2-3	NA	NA	TGTGCCAGCAGCTATGGTGCACCACATGATACGCAGTATTTT	CASSYGAPHDTQYF
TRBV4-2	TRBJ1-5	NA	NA	TGTGCCAGCAGCCAAGATATAGGGGGACGGGGCAATCAGCCCCAGCATTTT	CASSQDIGGRGNQPQHF
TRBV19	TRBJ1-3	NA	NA	TGTGCCAGTACCAGCGACAGGAGCCCCGGAAACACCATATATTTT	CASTSDRSPGNTIYF
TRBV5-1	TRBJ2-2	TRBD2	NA	TGCGCCAGCAGTTCTTTAGCGGGAGCCACCGGGGAGCTGTTTTTT	CASSSLAGATGELFF
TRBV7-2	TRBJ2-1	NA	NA	TGTGCCAGCAGCTTAGAACGTGTAGCCGGTGAGCAGTTCTTC	CASSLERVAGEQFF
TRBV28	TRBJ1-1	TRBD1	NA	TGTGCCAGCACCGTACAGGGGGGCGGCACTGAAGCTTTCTTT	CASTVQGGGTEAFF
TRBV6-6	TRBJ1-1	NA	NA	TGTGCCAGCAGTGGGCTGGGGACTAATACTGAAGCTTTCTTT	CASSGLGTNTEAFF
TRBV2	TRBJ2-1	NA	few	TGTGCCAGCGAGGCGGGTGATTGGAATGAGCAGTTCTTC	CASEAGDWNEQFF
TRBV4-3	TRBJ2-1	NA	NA	TGCGCCAGCAGCCAACTGGGGGCGAATGAGCAGTTCTTC	CASSQLGANEQFF
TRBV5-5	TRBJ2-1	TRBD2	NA	TGTGCCAGCAGCCACGAGGGCGGGGGTGATGAGCAGTTCTTC	CASSHEGGGDEQFF
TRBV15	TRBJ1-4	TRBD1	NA	TGTGCCACCAGCACGTTCCGGGACAGTGATGAAAAACTGTTTTTT	CATSTFRDSDEKLFF
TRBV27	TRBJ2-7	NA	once	TGTGCCAGCAGTTTGGGGAGCGACTCCTCCTACGAGCAGTACTTC	CASSLGSDSSYEQYF
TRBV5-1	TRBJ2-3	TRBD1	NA	TGCGCCTGCAGCTTGGTTACAGGGGGCACAGATACGCAGTATTTT	CACSLVTGGTDTQYF
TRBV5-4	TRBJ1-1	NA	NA	TGTGCCAGCAGCTTGATGGGGGGGCCTGAAGCTTTCTTT	CASSLMGGPEAFF
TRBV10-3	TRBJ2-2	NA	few	TGTGCCCACACGGCGGCAGCTGACACCGGGGAGCTGTTTTTT	CAHTAAADTGELFF